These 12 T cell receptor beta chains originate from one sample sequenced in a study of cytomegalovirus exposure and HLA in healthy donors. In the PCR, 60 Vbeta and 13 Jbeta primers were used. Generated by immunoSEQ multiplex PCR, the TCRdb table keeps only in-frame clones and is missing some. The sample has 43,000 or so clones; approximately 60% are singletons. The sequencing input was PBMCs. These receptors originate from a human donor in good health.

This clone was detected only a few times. Here the CDR3 DNA reads TGCAGCGCCTCACAGGGGAGCTCCTACGAGCAGTACTTC. Translated: CSASQGSSYEQYF. The chain joins TRBV29-1 to TRBJ2-7; 7 nucleotides match TRBD1. Trimming at V came to 7 bases and at J to 0 bases, leaving 6 bases not matched to a gene. The CDR3 totals 13 residues. Germline assignment: CDR1 SQVTM and CDR2 ANQGSEA.

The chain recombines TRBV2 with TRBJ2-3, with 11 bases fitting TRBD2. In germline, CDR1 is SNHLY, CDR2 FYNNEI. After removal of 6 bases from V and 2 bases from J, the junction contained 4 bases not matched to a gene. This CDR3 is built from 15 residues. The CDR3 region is CASRRLAGTTDTQYF. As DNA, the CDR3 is TGTGCCAGCAGGCGACTAGCGGGAACCACAGATACGCAGTATTTT.

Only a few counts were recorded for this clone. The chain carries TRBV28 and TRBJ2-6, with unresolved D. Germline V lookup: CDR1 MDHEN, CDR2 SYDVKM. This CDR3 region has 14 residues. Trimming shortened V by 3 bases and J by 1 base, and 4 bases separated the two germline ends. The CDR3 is CASSFPSGANVLTF. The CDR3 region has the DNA TGTGCCAGCAGTTTTCCTTCTGGGGCCAACGTCCTGACTTTC.

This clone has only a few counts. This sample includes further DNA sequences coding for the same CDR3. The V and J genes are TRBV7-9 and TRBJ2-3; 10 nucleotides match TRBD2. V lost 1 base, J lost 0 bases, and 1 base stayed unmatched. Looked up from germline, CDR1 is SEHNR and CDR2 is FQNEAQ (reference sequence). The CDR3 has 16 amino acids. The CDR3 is CASSLGTSGSTDTQYF. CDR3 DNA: TGTGCCAGCAGCTTAGGGACTAGCGGTAGCACAGATACGCAGTATTTT.

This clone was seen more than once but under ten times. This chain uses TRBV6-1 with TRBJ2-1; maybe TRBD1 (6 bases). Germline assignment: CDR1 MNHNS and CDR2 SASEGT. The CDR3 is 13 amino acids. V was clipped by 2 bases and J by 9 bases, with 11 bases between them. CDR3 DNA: TGTGCCAGCAGTGAAAACAGGGTAGGTGAGCAGTTCTTC. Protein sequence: CASSENRVGEQFF.

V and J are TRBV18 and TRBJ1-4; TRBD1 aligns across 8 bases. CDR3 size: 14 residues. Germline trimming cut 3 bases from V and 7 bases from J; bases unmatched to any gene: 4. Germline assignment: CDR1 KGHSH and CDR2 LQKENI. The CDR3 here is CASSPGQGGEKLFF. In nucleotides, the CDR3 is TGTGCCAGCTCACCCGGACAGGGTGGTGAAAAACTGTTTTTT.

CDR3 loop: CASSRGASAETQYF. CDR3 DNA: TGTGCCAGCAGCCGAGGGGCTAGCGCAGAGACCCAGTACTTC. The V and J genes are TRBV7-8 and TRBJ2-5; weak D call: TRBD2 (6 bases). The germline V gene encodes CDR1 SGHVS and CDR2 FQNEAQ. The CDR3 contains 14 residues. Trimming cost V 5 bases and J 4 bases, with 14 bases left between them.

CDR3 residues: CTSSPTGAGADTQYF. In nucleotides, the CDR3 is TGCACCAGCAGCCCCACGGGGGCGGGGGCAGATACGCAGTATTTT. The chain links TRBV1 to TRBJ2-3; TRBD2 is the table's D call, not checked against the DNA. TRBV1 is labeled a pseudogene. The CDR3 has 15 amino acids.

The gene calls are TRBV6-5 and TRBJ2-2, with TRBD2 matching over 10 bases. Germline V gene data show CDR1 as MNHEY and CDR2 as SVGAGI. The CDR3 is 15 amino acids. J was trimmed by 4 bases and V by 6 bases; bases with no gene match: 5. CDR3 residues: CASSSRLAGTGELFF. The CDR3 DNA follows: TGTGCCAGCAGCTCCCGACTAGCGGGCACCGGGGAGCTGTTTTTT.

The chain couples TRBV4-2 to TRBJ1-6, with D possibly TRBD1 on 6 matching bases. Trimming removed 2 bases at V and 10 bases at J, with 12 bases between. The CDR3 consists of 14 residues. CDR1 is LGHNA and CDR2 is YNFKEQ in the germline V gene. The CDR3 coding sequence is TGTGCCAGCAGCCAACCAGGGGCCACCTCACCCCTCCACTTT. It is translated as CASSQPGATSPLHF.

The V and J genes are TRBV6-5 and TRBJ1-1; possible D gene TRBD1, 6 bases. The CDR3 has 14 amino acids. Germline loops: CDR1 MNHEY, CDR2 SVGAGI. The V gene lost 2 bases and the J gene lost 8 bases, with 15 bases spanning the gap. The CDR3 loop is CASSYREQGLEAFF. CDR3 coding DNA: TGTGCCAGCAGTTACCGAGAACAGGGCCTAGAAGCTTTCTTT.

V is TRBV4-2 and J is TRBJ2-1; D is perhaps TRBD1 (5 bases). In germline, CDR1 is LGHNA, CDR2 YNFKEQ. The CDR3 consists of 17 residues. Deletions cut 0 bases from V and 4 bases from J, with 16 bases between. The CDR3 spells CASSQDGRQLEYNEQFF. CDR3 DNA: TGTGCCAGCAGCCAAGATGGTCGACAGCTAGAATACAATGAGCAGTTCTTC.